This T cell receptor beta chain was captured in a study of technical replicates of blood from a handful of donors. Germline V CDR1 and CDR2: LNHDA, SQIVND (reference sequence). Trimming left V 7 bases short and J 2 bases short, with 13 bases between. The CDR3 spans 14 residues. Clones were read by immunoSEQ multiplex PCR, and TCRdb kept only the in-frame ones, dropping some. The data show under 100,000 clones, with approximately 94% seen just once and over 0.2% held by the top ten. The sequence was obtained from a human donor in good health. Specimen: T cells isolated from PBMCs. The chain combines TRBV19 with TRBJ2-3; perhaps TRBD2 as D (5 bases). Here the CDR3 DNA reads TGTGCCAGTACGACGGCTAGCTCCACAGATACGCAGTATTTT. Translating gives CASTTASSTDTQYF.